This T cell receptor (beta chain) was captured by sequencing in a study of graft-versus-host responses after intestinal transplantation. For the study at large: In this cohort, recipients had multivisceral, liver-intestinal, or isolated intestinal transplants.

The table came from immunoSEQ multiplex PCR; TCRdb's copy has only in-frame clones and leaves some out. The sample lists 99,000 or so clones; roughly 84% were seen once. Study-level results: GvH clones were found in recipient marrow; some appeared first in ileum or blood.

Turning to this clone: What it binds is not known.

Trimming left V 1 base short and J 5 bases short, with 12 bases between. The CDR3 extends over 15 amino acids. Per germline, CDR1 SGHTA and CDR2 FQGNSA. The TCR comes from a human donor who received an intestinal transplant. This sample comprised unstimulated CD4+ T cells sorted from spleen or lymph node cells, obtained before intestinal transplant. The rearrangement uses TRBV7-2 and TRBJ1-5; D remains unclear. The CDR3 region has the DNA TGTGCCAGCAGCTTAGGGCCTCAACCCCATCAGCCCCAGCATTTT. Its translation: CASSLGPQPHQPQHF.